This record concerns one T cell receptor beta chain sequence. Germline lookup yields CDR1 SGHRS and CDR2 YFSETQ. The CDR3 is made up of 15 amino acids. J was trimmed by 0 bases and V by 3 bases; bases with no gene match: 6. Assay: immunoSEQ multiplex PCR; the TCRdb copy retains only in-frame clones and omits some. Here the sample spans just under 65,000 clones, 75% to 85% being singletons. The data originate from a study of control samples from healthy donors and cancer patients. The chain has TRBV5-1 and TRBJ2-7; TRBD1 agrees at 7 bases. The source material was blood. The source is a man aged 40-50 years in good health. The CDR3 nucleotides read TGCGCCAGCAGCTGGGACAGCCCCAGCTCCTACGAGCAGTACTTC. This encodes CASSWDSPSSYEQYF.